This TCR beta chain is from a study of blood T cell repertoires in COVID-19. Across the whole study: From T cells, B-cell-depleted T cells, or PBMCs came the material, which was cDNA or gDNA.

The CDR3 contains 14 residues. Germline V gene sequence: CDR1 KGHSH, CDR2 LQKENI. The germline V and J ends were trimmed by 2 bases and 4 bases, with 11 bases remaining between them. A few counts support this clone. TCRdb's copy holds only in-frame clones and misses some; the assay was immunoSEQ multiplex PCR. The table has about 130,000 clones, around nine tenths seen once; the top ten hold about an eighth. This sequence was found in a woman in her 70s with COVID-19, enrolled during active disease. The sequenced material came from peripheral blood. The gene calls are TRBV18 and TRBJ1-2; a weak D match, TRBD1 (5 bases). The CDR3 DNA sequence: TGTGCCAGCTCACCATTCCAGGGTTCCTATGGCTACACCTTC. Translated: CASSPFQGSYGYTF.